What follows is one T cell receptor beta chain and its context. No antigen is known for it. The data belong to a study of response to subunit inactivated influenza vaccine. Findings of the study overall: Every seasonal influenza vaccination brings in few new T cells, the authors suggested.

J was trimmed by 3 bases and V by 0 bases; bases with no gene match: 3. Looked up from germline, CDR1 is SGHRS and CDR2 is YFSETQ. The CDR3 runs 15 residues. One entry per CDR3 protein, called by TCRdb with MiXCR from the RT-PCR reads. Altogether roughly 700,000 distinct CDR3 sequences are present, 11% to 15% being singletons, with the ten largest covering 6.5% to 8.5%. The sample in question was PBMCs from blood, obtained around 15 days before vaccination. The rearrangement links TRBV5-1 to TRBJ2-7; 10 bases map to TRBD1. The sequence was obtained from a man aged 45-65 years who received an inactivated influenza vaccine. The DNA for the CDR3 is TGCGCCAGCAGCTTGGAGACAGGGGGCGGCTACGAGCAGTACTTC. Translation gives CASSLETGGGYEQYF.